Listed below are T cell receptor beta chains from one sample, sequenced in a study of cytomegalovirus exposure and HLA in healthy donors. The protocol was immunoSEQ multiplex PCR, while the TCRdb copy is restricted to in-frame clones and leaves out a portion. The repertoire includes 140,000 or so clones, roughly 90% of them detected once, and around 0.7% sits in the top ten. The sequenced sample consisted of PBMCs. The source of these receptors is a man between 18 and 35 years old in good health and CMV-seronegative. Both conserved end residues are part of each CDR3. The order of the fields is CDR3 protein, CDR3 DNA, clone size, J gene, V gene, D gene. A D gene is named only where the DNA matches it firmly. The size entry is marked missing in some rows and otherwise reads once, few, many or a size class.

CDR3aa: CASSSAGGGVDYGYTF; CDR3nt: TGTGCCAGCAGTTCCGCAGGGGGCGGTGTTGACTATGGCTACACCTTC; abundance: -; j_gene: TRBJ1-2; v_gene: TRBV28; d_gene: TRBD1
CDR3aa: CASSTTGRGNTEAFF; CDR3nt: TGTGCCAGCAGCACGACAGGGCGGGGGAACACTGAAGCTTTCTTT; abundance: -; j_gene: TRBJ1-1; v_gene: TRBV6-1; d_gene: TRBD1
CDR3aa: CASKGAGELFF; CDR3nt: TGCGCCAGCAAGGGGGCCGGGGAGCTGTTTTTT; abundance: -; j_gene: TRBJ2-2; v_gene: TRBV10-1; d_gene: -
CDR3aa: CASSEGQGTGELFF; CDR3nt: TGCGCCAGCTCGGAGGGACAGGGGACCGGGGAGCTGTTTTTT; abundance: once; j_gene: TRBJ2-2; v_gene: TRBV10-1; d_gene: TRBD1
CDR3aa: CASSYPSGGSTDTQYF; CDR3nt: TGTGCCAGCAGCTACCCTAGCGGGGGGTCCACAGATACGCAGTATTTT; abundance: -; j_gene: TRBJ2-3; v_gene: TRBV9; d_gene: TRBD2
CDR3aa: CASSADGTGSYEQYF; CDR3nt: TGCGCCAGCAGTGCCGACGGGACAGGGAGCTACGAGCAGTACTTC; abundance: -; j_gene: TRBJ2-7; v_gene: TRBV10-1; d_gene: TRBD1
CDR3aa: CATGSTGNEKLFF; CDR3nt: TGTGCCACCGGTAGCACGGGTAATGAAAAACTGTTTTTT; abundance: -; j_gene: TRBJ1-4; v_gene: TRBV2; d_gene: -
CDR3aa: CATSTRQNNEQFF; CDR3nt: TGTGCCACCAGCACCCGACAGAACAATGAGCAGTTCTTC; abundance: -; j_gene: TRBJ2-1; v_gene: TRBV15; d_gene: -
CDR3aa: CASSETPPSGELFF; CDR3nt: TGTGCCAGCAGTGAAACTCCCCCCTCCGGGGAGCTGTTTTTT; abundance: -; j_gene: TRBJ2-2; v_gene: TRBV2; d_gene: -
CDR3aa: CAWRGTRGGYTF; CDR3nt: TGTGCCTGGAGGGGGACAAGGGGTGGCTACACCTTC; abundance: -; j_gene: TRBJ1-2; v_gene: TRBV30; d_gene: -
CDR3aa: CASRTGDRPTGELFF; CDR3nt: TGCGCCAGCAGGACAGGGGACAGGCCCACCGGGGAGCTGTTTTTT; abundance: -; j_gene: TRBJ2-2; v_gene: TRBV23-1; d_gene: TRBD1
CDR3aa: CASSLYEGHTEAFF; CDR3nt: TGCGCCAGCAGCTTGTATGAGGGCCACACTGAAGCTTTCTTT; abundance: -; j_gene: TRBJ1-1; v_gene: TRBV5-1; d_gene: -
CDR3aa: CAIKVVGETQYF; CDR3nt: TGTGCCATCAAAGTAGTTGGAGAGACCCAGTACTTC; abundance: -; j_gene: TRBJ2-5; v_gene: TRBV10-3; d_gene: -